The 10 T cell receptor beta chains given below trace back to one sample, sequenced in a study of blood T cell repertoires in COVID-19. Profiled with immunoSEQ multiplex PCR; TCRdb holds only in-frame clones, not every one. The table lists some 87,000 clones, approximately 87% of them singletons. The sample comprised peripheral blood. The source is a human donor in a cohort sampled during active COVID-19.

The V and J genes are TRBV12-3 or TRBV12-4 and TRBJ1-6, with 8 bases identical to TRBD1. The trim removed 7 bases at V and 13 bases at J, leaving 9 bases unmatched. The CDR3 contains 13 residues. The CDR3 DNA follows: TGTGCCAGCATGAGGACAGGGCGTCATCCCCTCCACTTT. This gives the protein CASMRTGRHPLHF.

This clone was counted a few times. The chain links TRBV13 to TRBJ1-2; no definite D call. Germline loops: CDR1 PRHDT, CDR2 FYEKMQ (reference sequence). CDR3 length: 14 residues. V lost 4 bases, J lost 0 bases, and 9 bases lay in between. CDR3 nucleotides: TGTGCCAGCAGCTCGCCCGGAGCTAACTATGGCTACACCTTC. Protein product: CASSSPGANYGYTF.

The gene calls are TRBV12-5 and TRBJ1-2; tentative D call: TRBD1 (5 bases). The germline V gene encodes CDR1 LGHNT and CDR2 FRNRAP. V dropped 5 bases and J dropped 2 bases, with 12 bases sitting between them. The CDR3 has 14 amino acids. CDR3 nucleotides: TGTGCTAGTGGTATTCGACAGACCAACTATGGCTACACCTTC. Encoded protein: CASGIRQTNYGYTF. The whole variable domain, remainder taken from reference TRBV12-5 and TRBJ1-2, is DARVTQTPRHKVTEMGQEVTMRCQPILGHNTVFWYRQTMMQGLELLAYFRNRAPLDDSGMPKDRFSAEMPDATLATLKIQPSEPRDSAVYFCASGIRQTNYGYTFGSGTRLTVV.

As for this clone: This same CDR3 is encoded by further DNA sequences in the sample. CDR3 DNA: TGTGCCACCAGCAGAGATCTCGGCACGGGGAACACTGAAGCTTTCTTT. This gives the protein CATSRDLGTGNTEAFF. This chain joins TRBV15 and TRBJ1-1; D ambiguous. The ends were cut back, 0 bases at V and 1 base at J, with 12 bases in the middle. There are 16 residues in the CDR3. Per the germline V gene, CDR1 is LNHNV and CDR2 is YYDKDF (reference sequence).

The V and J genes are TRBV5-4 and TRBJ2-2, with 8 bases that match TRBD2. The V gene end was trimmed by 1 base and the J gene end by 2 bases; junction bases not matched to a gene: 4. CDR3 length: 16 amino acids. The germline CDR1 and CDR2 sequences are SGHNT and YYREEE (reference sequence). The CDR3 region is CASSLSAGANTGELFF. Written as DNA, the CDR3 is TGTGCCAGCAGCTTGTCAGCGGGGGCTAACACCGGGGAGCTGTTTTTT.

The J gene is TRBJ1-1, the V gene TRBV7-9, with no clear D. The ends were cut back, 4 bases at V and 1 base at J, with 7 bases in the middle. Germline V gene data show CDR1 as SEHNR and CDR2 as FQNEAQ (reference sequence). This CDR3 is built from 13 residues. CDR3 sequence reads: CASSSPENTEAFF. The CDR3 bases are TGTGCCAGCAGCTCCCCAGAGAACACTGAAGCTTTCTTT.

V gene TRBV30 combines with J gene TRBJ1-1; 7 nucleotides align to TRBD1. This CDR3 contains 13 residues. V lost 2 bases and J lost 0; bases outside the gene matches: 0. Per germline, CDR1 GTSNPN and CDR2 SVGIG (reference sequence). CDR3 bases: TGTGCCTGGAGTAGGGGGCTGAACACTGAAGCTTTCTTT. This codes for CAWSRGLNTEAFF.

This chain connects TRBV6-5 to TRBJ1-1; a possible D gene is TRBD1 (5 bases). The CDR3 runs 16 residues. With 4 bases removed from V and 3 bases from J, the gap between germline ends came to 18 bases. Germline V lookup: CDR1 MNHEY, CDR2 SVGAGI. The CDR3 DNA sequence: TGTGCCAGCAGTTTTAATTGGGGCAAAGGGGACACTGAAGCTTTCTTT. This codes for CASSFNWGKGDTEAFF.

In this sample, this clone turned up once. The chain uses TRBV19 and TRBJ2-7; 8 bases align to TRBD1. This CDR3 contains 14 residues. The germline gives CDR1 LNHDA, CDR2 SQIVND (reference sequence). V lost 3 bases and J lost 4; bases outside the gene matches: 5. The CDR3 loop is CASSIGQGRYEQYF. The CDR3 nucleotides are TGTGCCAGTAGTATTGGACAGGGTCGGTACGAGCAGTACTTC.

This sequence joins TRBV6-4 and TRBJ2-7; 10 bases line up with TRBD1. The CDR3 is made up of 14 amino acids. V shed 3 bases, J shed 3 bases, and the junction held 2 bases outside the gene matches. Germline V gene lookup returns CDR1 MRHNA and CDR2 SNTAGT. The CDR3 nucleotides read TGTGCCAGCAGTGAGGACAGGGGGTTCTACGAGCAGTACTTC. Amino acid sequence: CASSEDRGFYEQYF.